Listed below are T cell receptor beta chains from one sample, sequenced in a study of spatial heterogeneity in lung cancer. Using its own MiXCR run on the 5' RACE reads, TCRdb lists one record per CDR3 protein. The sample has approximately 25,000 distinct CDR3 sequences, approximately 10% seen once. The sequences come from lung tumor tissue, collected at surgery. These receptors all stem from a male donor with early-stage non-small cell lung cancer. Both conserved end residues are part of each CDR3.

TRBV7-2,TRBJ2-2,CARKDSRSGELFF
TRBV10-3,TRBJ2-5,CAISASTGEETQYF
TRBV28,TRBJ1-1,CASRGRLNTEAFF
TRBV20-1,TRBJ2-1,CSAMTGSETGRYEQFF
TRBV18,TRBJ1-1,CASSPDRLNTEAFF
TRBV7-9,TRBJ2-6,CASSEQGPGANVLTF
TRBV30,TRBJ2-7,CAWSRGLAYEQYF
TRBV7-9,TRBJ2-3,CASSLAPGAGDTQYF
TRBV28,TRBJ1-5,CASRPQGPLNQPQHF
TRBV27,TRBJ1-5,CASSPGGQYSNQPQHF
TRBV11-2,TRBJ2-7,CASSRTSGPHEQYF
TRBV7-6,TRBJ2-1,CASSSQTSGLSTNEQFF
TRBV2,TRBJ1-1,CASSEYAEAFF
TRBV9,TRBJ2-3,CASSGTKRDSVF
TRBV4-1,TRBJ2-1,CASSQEETTFDEQFF